This T cell receptor (beta chain) was sequenced in a study of blood T cell repertoires in COVID-19. Looking at the study overall: Donors in the United States, Italy and Spain gave samples during acute or convalescent COVID-19. Sources were T cells, B-cell-depleted T cells, or PBMCs; the material itself was cDNA or gDNA.

The CDR3 covers 12 residues. The V and J ends lost 1 base and 4 bases respectively, with 5 bases between them. Germline values: CDR1 SEHNR, CDR2 FQNEAQ (reference sequence). Original handling: Amplified reference gene primers provided the basis for estimating nucleated cell counts. Using immunoSEQ multiplex PCR, the repertoire was profiled, and TCRdb retains in-frame clones only, with some absent. D and trimming were read from the DNA, whereas the V and J calls and clone size are those reported in that table. This sample yields under 500,000 clones, of which about 89% are seen a single time; roughly 4% belongs to the top ten.

The clonotype was recovered from a woman aged 25 to 45 with acute or convalescent COVID-19. The chain combines TRBV7-9 with TRBJ2-7; a weak D match, TRBD1 (5 bases). Input material: peripheral blood. The CDR3 DNA sequence: TGTGCCAGCAGCTTAGGACAGTACGAGCAGTACTTC. It codes for CASSLGQYEQYF.